Only one count was recorded for the clone carrying this T cell receptor (beta chain). This entry is derived from a study of blood T cell repertoires in COVID-19. Overall study: The samples span acute and convalescent COVID-19 from the United States, Italy and Spain. T cells, B-cell-depleted T cells, or PBMCs provided the cDNA or gDNA that served as material.

Original data processing: Estimation of nucleated cell counts relied on the amplification of reference gene primers. Generated by immunoSEQ multiplex PCR, the TCRdb table keeps only in-frame clones and is missing some. V, J and clone size are those of that table, while D and trimming were read from the DNA. The sample lists 80,000 or so clones, roughly four fifths occurring once. The V gene lost 0 bases and the J gene lost 14 bases, with 11 bases spanning the gap. The length of the CDR3 is 12 residues. Sequencing was performed on peripheral blood. This chain links TRBV12-3 or TRBV12-4 with TRBJ2-1; D is perhaps TRBD2 (6 bases). The receptor was derived from a human donor in a cohort sampled during active COVID-19. This CDR3 is CASSLAGGIEFF. Written as DNA, the CDR3 is TGTGCCAGCAGTTTAGCGGGCGGGATCGAGTTCTTC.